Detailed here is one TCR beta chain. Its binding antigen is unknown. No clone much larger than this one lies a single base away; base qualities are absent. The data originate from a study of blood T cell repertoires in COVID-19 (dated by TCRdb to between 2020 and 2021). Background on the whole study: Collaborator samples came from the United States, Italy and Spain and covered acute and convalescent phases of COVID-19. Where HLA class I and class II types were available, the types were taken from metadata supplied by the sample provider, not from assay-based typing. Samples were obtained from the ongoing ImmuneRACE study (first 160 participants) and from 950 to 1,500 subjects provided by 6 global collaborators. Deeply sampled blood TCRbeta repertoires from subjects exposed to, actively infected with, or recovered from COVID-19 were included in the dataset. Sample metadata almost always included a de-identified subject ID, COVID-19 status, age in years and sex. The material from the prospective study consisted of cDNA or gDNA derived from T cells, B-cell-depleted T cells, or PBMCs. The repertoires were released in a freely available public database meant as a resource for research on the immune response to SARS-CoV-2.

TCRbeta CDR3 regions were amplified from genomic DNA using the immunoSEQ Assay, a bias-controlled multiplex PCR. The published analysis was carried out like this. Within the assay, amplification of reference gene primers was used to estimate how many nucleated cells each sample contained. To quantify the absolute abundance of each unique TCRbeta CDR3 rearrangement, sequence reads were collapsed and filtered. Productive Simpson clonality was computed per sample as the square root of Simpson's diversity index over productive rearrangements. TCRdb mirrors the immuneACCESS table, restricted to in-frame sequences. Some clones are absent from its copies; in checked studies, under half trace to an unresolved V gene, and the reason for the others is unknown. D and trimming were read from the DNA, whereas the V and J calls and clone size are those reported in that table. The sample table contains over 250,000 clones; only one count was recorded for 75% to 90% of them. The ten top clones hold approximately 1.5% of the sample.

What the work shows at the level of the full study, not this receptor alone: The amount of clinical and demographic metadata varied by source and participant and was provided uncurated.

A second Seattle source provided samples from volunteer blood donors who had recovered from COVID-19. Whole blood was collected in K2EDTA tubes by collaborating institutions according to the institutions' own protocols. For TCRbeta analysis, collaborators shipped samples as frozen whole blood, isolated PBMCs, or DNA extracted from either of those sample types. The CDR3 holds 16 amino acids from the cysteine to the phenylalanine. The DNA shown is the 48-base CDR3, in frame from base 1. After removal of 2 bases from V and 4 bases from J, the junction retains 4 bases not matched to a gene. The germline V gene (reference sequence) gives CDR1 as SGHKS and CDR2 as YYEKEE.

The TCR originated in a woman aged 40-49 years who had recovered from COVID-19. The chain is encoded by TRBV5-5 joined to TRBJ2-5, with 14 bases in between that match TRBD2. Source material: peripheral blood. The sequence in DNA is TGTGCCAGCAGCTTAAGACTAGCGGGGGGGCCAGAGACCCAGTACTTC. Its product reads: CASSLRLAGGPETQYF.